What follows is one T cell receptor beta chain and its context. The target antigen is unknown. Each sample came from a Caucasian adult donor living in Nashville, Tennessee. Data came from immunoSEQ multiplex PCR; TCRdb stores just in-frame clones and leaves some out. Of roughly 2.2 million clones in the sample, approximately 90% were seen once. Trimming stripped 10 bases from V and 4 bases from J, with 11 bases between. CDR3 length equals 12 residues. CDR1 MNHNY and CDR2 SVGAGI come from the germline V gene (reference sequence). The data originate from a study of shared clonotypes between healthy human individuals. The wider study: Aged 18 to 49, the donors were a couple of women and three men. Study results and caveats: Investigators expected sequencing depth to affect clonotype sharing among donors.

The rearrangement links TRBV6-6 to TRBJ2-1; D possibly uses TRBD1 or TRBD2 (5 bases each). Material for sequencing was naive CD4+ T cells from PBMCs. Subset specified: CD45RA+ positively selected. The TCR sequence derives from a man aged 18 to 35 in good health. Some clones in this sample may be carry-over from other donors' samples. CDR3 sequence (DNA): TGTGCCACGGGGACGGTGTACAATGAGCAGTTCTTC. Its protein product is CATGTVYNEQFF.